These T cell receptor beta chains were read from a single sample in a study of OX40 agonist ivuxolimab in advanced cancers. Produced via immunoSEQ multiplex PCR; TCRdb's table is partial and in-frame only. This sample has tens of thousands of clones; approximately 91% occur once, and the top ten carry roughly 0.72%. The sample was CD4+ or CD8+ T cells sorted from blood, taken in a trial of the OX40 agonist ivuxolimab. Receptors originate from an adult with an advanced solid tumor such as melanoma, head and neck, liver or kidney cancer. CDR3s include the opening cysteine and the closing phenylalanine or tryptophan.

J: TRBJ2-1
V: TRBV4-2
CDR3: CASSQEGGLPPARDEQFF

J: TRBJ2-2
V: TRBV7-3
CDR3: CASRDLGGTGELFF

J: TRBJ1-4
V: TRBV21-1
CDR3: CASSPRLMDGNEKLFF

J: TRBJ1-5
V: TRBV19
CDR3: CASSPLGATGNQPQHF

J: TRBJ1-6
V: TRBV28
CDR3: CASSSGRNSPLHF

J: TRBJ1-3
V: TRBV7-9
CDR3: CASSLFLTASSGNTIYF

J: TRBJ2-3
V: TRBV10-3
CDR3: CATTSRGTGGEDTQYF

J: TRBJ2-1
V: TRBV6-5
CDR3: CASRNTGGVYNEQFF

J: TRBJ2-5
V: TRBV11-1
CDR3: CASSPGFQKTETQYF

J: TRBJ2-1
V: TRBV5-1
CDR3: CASSLSASNNEQFF

J: TRBJ1-4
V: TRBV5-1
CDR3: CASSQGSLNEKLFF

J: TRBJ1-1
V: TRBV27
CDR3: CASSLRDRANTEAFF

J: TRBJ1-1
V: TRBV28
CDR3: CASRFMIKNTEAFF

J: TRBJ2-4
V: TRBV7-9
CDR3: CASSLGAGLAKNIQYF

J: TRBJ1-3
V: TRBV30
CDR3: CAWSTGVGNTIYF

J: TRBJ1-1
V: TRBV10-3
CDR3: CAIMGQGGTEAFF

J: TRBJ2-6
V: TRBV6-6
CDR3: CASRTGAGANVLTF

J: TRBJ1-6
V: TRBV6-4
CDR3: CASSEPGQDNSPLHF

J: TRBJ2-7
V: TRBV4-1
CDR3: CASSQEGAGGPYEQYF

J: TRBJ1-4
V: TRBV2
CDR3: CASRYRGTNEKLFF

J: TRBJ2-7
V: TRBV19
CDR3: CASSMAAETQQYF

J: TRBJ2-7
V: TRBV7-2
CDR3: CASSYRQSYEQYF

J: TRBJ2-7
V: TRBV28
CDR3: CASSLLEYEQYF

J: TRBJ1-4
V: TRBV30
CDR3: CAWSTLREKLFF

J: TRBJ1-3
V: TRBV6-6
CDR3: CASSKGLLSGNTIYF

J: TRBJ2-7
V: TRBV5-1
CDR3: CASSLGLRGTGGIEQYF

J: TRBJ2-3
V: TRBV5-1
CDR3: CASSQGTTDTQYF

J: TRBJ1-2
V: TRBV19
CDR3: CASRDRNYGYTF

J: TRBJ1-6
V: TRBV4-2
CDR3: CASSQESYPSYNSPLHF

J: TRBJ2-7
V: TRBV28
CDR3: CASSRTSGGPGQQYF

J: TRBJ1-5
V: TRBV19
CDR3: CASSIGSRMPLGNQPQHF

J: TRBJ2-6
V: TRBV11-2
CDR3: CASSLPGTGANVLTF

J: TRBJ2-3
V: TRBV29-1
CDR3: CSAGLVSDTQYF

J: TRBJ2-6
V: TRBV11-1
CDR3: CASSFRGSGANVLTF

J: TRBJ1-1
V: TRBV4-2
CDR3: CASSQVTGGKTEAFF

J: TRBJ2-5
V: TRBV27
CDR3: CASGQGGETQYF

J: TRBJ1-5
V: TRBV28
CDR3: CASIQRLNQPQHF

J: TRBJ1-2
V: TRBV29-1
CDR3: CSAGQTTYGYTF

J: TRBJ2-3
V: TRBV10-3
CDR3: CAIWSGAGDTQYF

J: TRBJ2-1
V: TRBV5-1
CDR3: CASSWTLAGVYNEQFF

J: TRBJ1-1
V: TRBV18
CDR3: CASSQGQGAWNTEAFF

J: TRBJ2-3
V: TRBV11-2
CDR3: CASSIGGAFTDTQYF

J: TRBJ2-1
V: TRBV9
CDR3: CASSVGFQGNEQFF

J: TRBJ2-2
V: TRBV29-1
CDR3: CSVGGRVGTGELFF

J: TRBJ2-7
V: TRBV7-6
CDR3: CASSLEGQGYSEQYF

J: TRBJ1-1
V: TRBV11-2
CDR3: CASSKVTGGGTEAFF

J: TRBJ2-1
V: TRBV28
CDR3: CASSLEGAKQFF